Presented here are 16 T cell receptor beta chains from one specimen sequenced in a study of blood T cell repertoires in COVID-19. The data were produced by immunoSEQ multiplex PCR, yet TCRdb's version contains in-frame clones alone and is incomplete. The sample has about 34,000 clones; approximately 84% are singletons. The specimen was peripheral blood. All receptors derive from a man aged 65-85 years with COVID-19, enrolled during active disease.

This clone was detected a few times. CDR3: CASSATSGMAYEQYF. The CDR3 region has the DNA TGTGCCAGCAGCGCCACTAGCGGAATGGCCTACGAGCAGTACTTC. The gene calls are TRBV7-3 and TRBJ2-7; the match to TRBD2 covers 8 bases. The CDR3 loop spans 15 amino acids. The germline CDR1 and CDR2 sequences are SGHTA and FQGTGA. After removal of 5 bases from V and 2 bases from J, the junction contained 8 bases not matched to a gene.

The chain uses TRBV2 and TRBJ2-6, with a possible D match to TRBD1 (5 bases). This CDR3 is built from 17 residues. Germline V gene lookup returns CDR1 SNHLY and CDR2 FYNNEI. The V gene lost 1 base and the J gene lost 5 bases, with 15 bases spanning the gap. The CDR3 coding sequence is TGTGCCAGCAGTGAAGGGACACCACCTTTCTGGGCCAACGTCCTGACTTTC. Translated: CASSEGTPPFWANVLTF.

The V gene is TRBV12-3 or TRBV12-4, the J gene TRBJ1-5; D uncertain. The CDR3 runs to 13 residues. The V end was cut by 7 bases, the J end by 1 base, with 8 bases between. In nucleotides, the CDR3 is TGTGCCAGCACCCCCGGGAGCAATCAGCCCCAGCATTTT. It specifies CASTPGSNQPQHF.

In its sample, this clone was seen a few times. This rearrangement joins TRBV5-1 to TRBJ2-7, with TRBD2 matching over 9 bases. Trimming at V came to 2 bases and at J to 6 bases, leaving 6 bases not matched to a gene. The CDR3 runs 14 residues. Germline CDR1 and CDR2: SGHRS and YFSETQ. Here the CDR3 reads CASSFQLTSGEQYF. The CDR3 DNA reads TGCGCCAGCAGCTTCCAATTGACTAGCGGCGAGCAGTACTTC.

The J gene is TRBJ2-1, the V gene TRBV5-5; 13 bases fit TRBD2. There are 16 residues in the CDR3. Germline assignment: CDR1 SGHKS and CDR2 YYEKEE (reference sequence). V lost 1 base, J lost 7 bases, and 5 bases stayed unmatched. The CDR3 nucleotides read TGTGCCAGCAGCTTGACTAGCGGGAGGGTGGGAAATGAGCAGTTCTTC. Translated, it gives CASSLTSGRVGNEQFF.

This chain connects TRBV24-1 to TRBJ1-5; D gene unclear. The germline V gene has CDR1 KGHDR and CDR2 SFDVKD. The CDR3 is 15 amino acids. Trimming took 2 bases from V and 5 from J, leaving 12 bases between them. The CDR3 coding sequence is TGTGCCACCAGTGATTCCCCCACGGTGGATCAGCCCCAGCATTTT. It codes for CATSDSPTVDQPQHF.

This sequence joins TRBV5-4 and TRBJ2-3; TRBD2 is a possible D gene (5 bases). Germline V lookup: CDR1 SGHNT, CDR2 YYREEE (reference sequence). Trimming stripped 2 bases from V and 1 base from J, with 11 bases between. CDR3 length equals 15 residues. The CDR3 DNA sequence: TGTGCCAGCAGCTTCCCGCGGGCACGCACAGATACGCAGTATTTT. Amino acids: CASSFPRARTDTQYF.

The chain links TRBV7-9 to TRBJ2-5; TRBD2 is a possible D gene (6 bases). Trimming removed 0 bases from V and 5 bases from J, with 13 bases in between. The germline V gene has CDR1 SEHNR and CDR2 FQNEAQ (reference sequence). This CDR3 region has 15 residues. In nucleotides, the CDR3 is TGTGCCAGCAGCTTAGCGGAGGGTAGTCTGGAGACCCAGTACTTC. This encodes CASSLAEGSLETQYF.

The J gene is TRBJ2-7, the V gene TRBV7-2; possibly TRBD2 for D (6 bases). The CDR3 totals 15 residues. From germline, CDR1 is SGHTA and CDR2 FQGNSA. V lost 5 bases and J 2 bases, leaving 16 bases between the germline ends. In DNA form, the CDR3 reads TGTGCCAGCAGCCGGGACTTTCAGGTCACCTACGAGCAGTACTTC. It translates to CASSRDFQVTYEQYF.

This clone was observed a single time. The identical CDR3 is also encoded by other nucleotide sequences in the sample. This chain connects TRBV7-3 to TRBJ2-7; 11 bases map to TRBD1. The V and J ends lost 5 bases and 7 bases, in that order; junction bases with no gene match: 7. CDR3 length equals 14 residues. Germline lookup yields CDR1 SGHTA and CDR2 FQGTGA. The CDR3 sequence is CASSTGTGGREQYF. Written as DNA, the CDR3 is TGTGCCAGCAGCACCGGGACAGGGGGTCGAGAGCAGTACTTC.

V is TRBV12-3 or TRBV12-4 and J is TRBJ1-1, with no clear D. V shed 4 bases and J shed 10 bases, with 13 bases lying between them. The CDR3 loop spans 12 amino acids. CDR3 sequence (DNA): TGTGCCAGCAGTTCAGACGACCGGGGAGCTTTCTTT. It translates to CASSSDDRGAFF.

This clone has just one count. The rearrangement joins TRBV12-3 or TRBV12-4 to TRBJ1-1, with D unresolved. V gave up 6 bases and J gave up 6 bases, with 11 bases separating them. The CDR3 runs 12 residues. As DNA, the CDR3 is TGTGCCAGCAGGGCGGATGGCGCTGAAGCTTTCTTT. Amino acid sequence: CASRADGAEAFF.

The J gene is TRBJ2-1, the V gene TRBV7-8; no definite D call. Trimming shortened V by 5 bases and J by 3 bases, and 17 bases separated the two germline ends. Germline V gene sequence: CDR1 SGHVS, CDR2 FQNEAQ. The CDR3 contains 16 residues. The CDR3 sequence is CASSKSGGLNYNEQFF. The CDR3 DNA reads as TGTGCCAGCAGCAAGTCGGGTGGCCTCAACTACAATGAGCAGTTCTTC.

The chain combines TRBV11-3 with TRBJ1-1; D gene unclear. V was clipped by 0 bases and J by 2 bases, with 7 bases between them. The CDR3 length is 14 residues. Germline lookup yields CDR1 SGHNT and CDR2 YENEEA. For the CDR3, the DNA is TGTGCCAGCAGCTTAGACGGGATTAACACTGAAGCTTTCTTT. Residues: CASSLDGINTEAFF.

In this sample, this clone turned up a few times. The germline gene is not matched at one end of the junction; a read error may be the cause. The rearrangement links TRBV25-1 to TRBJ1-2, with TRBD1 identical over 9 bases. This CDR3 region has 16 residues. Germline CDR1 reads MGHDK; CDR2 reads SYGVNS. The CDR3 loop reads CASSQYPGTGFYGYTF. DNA of the CDR3: TGTGCCAGCAGTCAATACCCCGGGACAGGGTTCTATGGCTACACCTTC.

The sample holds one count of this clone. CDR3 residues: CASKGVVTEAFF. In DNA, the CDR3 is TGTGCCAGCAAGGGGGTAGTGACTGAAGCTTTCTTT. This chain joins TRBV6-5 and TRBJ1-1; D may be TRBD1 (6 bases). Germline CDR1 reads MNHEY; CDR2 reads SVGAGI. Trimming cost V 7 bases and J 5 bases, with 11 bases left between them. This CDR3 has 12 amino acids.